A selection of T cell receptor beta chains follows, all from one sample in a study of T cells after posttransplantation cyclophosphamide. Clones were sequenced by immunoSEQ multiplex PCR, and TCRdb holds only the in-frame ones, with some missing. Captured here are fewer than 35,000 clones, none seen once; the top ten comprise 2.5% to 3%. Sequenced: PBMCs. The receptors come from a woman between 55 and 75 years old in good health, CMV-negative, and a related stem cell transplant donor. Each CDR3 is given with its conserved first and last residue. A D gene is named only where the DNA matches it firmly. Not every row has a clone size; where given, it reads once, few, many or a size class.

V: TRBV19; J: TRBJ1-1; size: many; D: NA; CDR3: CASSIFSAGGTEAFF; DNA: TGTGCCAGTAGTATATTCTCCGCCGGGGGGACTGAAGCTTTCTTT
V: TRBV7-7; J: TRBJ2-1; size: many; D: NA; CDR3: CASSPRANGAYNEQFF; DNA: TGTGCCAGCAGCCCGAGGGCCAACGGGGCCTACAATGAGCAGTTCTTC
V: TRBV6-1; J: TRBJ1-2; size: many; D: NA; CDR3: CASSEPRHGYTF; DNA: TGTGCCAGCAGTGAACCGCGGCATGGCTACACCTTC
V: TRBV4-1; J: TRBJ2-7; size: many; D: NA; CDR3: CASSHGQPGEQYF; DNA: TGCGCCAGCAGCCATGGACAGCCGGGAGAGCAGTACTTC
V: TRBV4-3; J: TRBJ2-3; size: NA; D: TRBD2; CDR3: CASSLLAGSTDTQYF; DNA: TGCGCCAGCAGCCTTTTAGCGGGATCCACAGATACGCAGTATTTT
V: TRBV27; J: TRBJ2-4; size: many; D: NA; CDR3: CASSPTRAQNIQYF; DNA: TGTGCCAGCAGCCCCACGAGGGCCCAGAACATTCAGTACTTC
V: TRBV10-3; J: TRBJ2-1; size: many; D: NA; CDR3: CAISERGNEQFF; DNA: TGTGCCATCAGTGAGCGGGGAAATGAGCAGTTCTTC
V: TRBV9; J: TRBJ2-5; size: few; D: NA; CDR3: CASSVGPYQETQYF; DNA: TGTGCCAGCAGCGTAGGTCCGTACCAAGAGACCCAGTACTTC
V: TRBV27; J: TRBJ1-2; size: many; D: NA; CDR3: CASSSLRQGAYGYTF; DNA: TGTGCCAGCAGTTCTCTCCGGCAGGGTGCCTATGGCTACACCTTC
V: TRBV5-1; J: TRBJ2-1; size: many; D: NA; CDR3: CASSPGGGYGNEQFF; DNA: TGCGCCAGCAGCCCCGGGGGAGGTTACGGCAATGAGCAGTTCTTC